This T cell receptor (beta chain) stems from a study of OX40 agonist ivuxolimab in advanced cancers. This table comes from immunoSEQ multiplex PCR, and its TCRdb copy is limited to in-frame clones, with some not included. The repertoire has around 57,000 clones, 80% to 90% of them found once; the top ten carry approximately 1%. Autoimmune disease history or systemic immunosuppression led to patients being barred. The TCR sequence derives from an adult with an advanced solid tumor such as melanoma, head and neck, liver or kidney cancer. This specimen was CD4+ or CD8+ T cells sorted from blood, taken in a trial of the OX40 agonist ivuxolimab.

CDR3: CASAVTLGTQYF. CDR3 coding DNA: TGTGCTAGTGCGGTAACTTTGGGGACCCAGTACTTC. The chain joins TRBV12-5 to TRBJ2-5, with D hard to call. The CDR3 totals 12 residues. The V gene's germline CDR1 is LGHNT and CDR2 FRNRAP. The V end was cut by 7 bases, the J end by 7 bases, with 13 bases between.